This TCR beta chain was retrieved from a study of blood T cell repertoires in COVID-19. Across the study: Samples of COVID-19 (acute and convalescent) were obtained from the United States, Italy and Spain.

Only in-frame clones appear in the TCRdb table, and some are missing; sequencing was by immunoSEQ multiplex PCR. Among around 220,000 clones listed, 82% were seen once. This clone was detected many times. The CDR3 loop spans 13 amino acids. CDR1 is SGHTA, CDR2 FQGNSA, per germline. Trimming removed 3 bases at V and 7 bases at J, with 7 bases between. Source material: peripheral blood. The receptor comes from a woman of 80 years or more with active or convalescent COVID-19. J is TRBJ1-6 and V is TRBV7-2; D unresolved. This chain's CDR3 is CASSFDRNSPLHF. Written as DNA, the CDR3 is TGTGCCAGCAGCTTCGATAGAAATTCACCCCTCCACTTT.